The rows below give T cell receptor beta chains drawn from one sample of a study of blood T cells in healthy people across ages. MiXCR, applied by TCRdb to the 5' RACE reads, yields one record per CDR3 protein. Of 720,000 or so distinct CDR3 sequences in the sample, over 40% are singletons; the top ten hold 30%. The specimen sequenced was blood. The receptors here all came from an elderly man in good health. Each CDR3 is given with its conserved first and last residue. Each record gives: J gene, V gene, D gene, clone size, CDR3 protein, CDR3 DNA. D genes are given only for firm matches. Only some rows state a clone size, as once, few, many or a class for expanded clones.

>TRBJ2-1|TRBV29-1|NA|few
CSFDPGKGDNEQFF
TGCAGCTTTGACCCGGGGAAAGGGGACAATGAGCAGTTCTTC
>TRBJ1-5|TRBV4-1|TRBD1|few
CASSLSGQGDQPQHF
TGCGCCAGCAGCCTATCCGGACAGGGAGATCAGCCCCAGCATTTT
>TRBJ2-1|TRBV29-1|NA|few
CSVVLAASSYNEQFF
TGCAGCGTTGTATTAGCGGCCAGCTCCTACAATGAGCAGTTCTTC
>TRBJ2-3|TRBV7-2|NA|few
CASSLSRAAADTQYF
TGTGCCAGCAGCTTATCCCGGGCCGCAGCGGATACGCAGTATTTT
>TRBJ2-5|TRBV14|NA|many
CASSQVRQETQYF
TGTGCCAGCAGCCAAGTTCGCCAAGAGACCCAGTACTTC
>TRBJ2-7|TRBV27|TRBD2|NA
CASSLFGREIVHEQYF
TGTGCCAGCAGTTTATTCGGGCGGGAGATAGTCCACGAGCAGTACTTC
>TRBJ2-3|TRBV7-2|NA|few
CASTKSLQTGTDTQYF
TGTGCCAGCACCAAATCTCTCCAGACGGGCACAGATACGCAGTATTTT
>TRBJ2-7|TRBV5-6|TRBD1|few
CASSLRAGGQYF
TGTGCCAGCAGCTTGCGTGCAGGGGGGCAGTACTTC
>TRBJ2-7|TRBV7-9|NA|NA
CASSLGDLYEQYF
TGTGCCAGCAGCTTAGGAGACCTTTACGAGCAGTACTTC
>TRBJ2-5|TRBV15|TRBD2|few
CATSRATSVIETQYF
TGTGCCACCAGCAGAGCGACTAGCGTCATAGAGACCCAGTACTTC
>TRBJ2-7|TRBV5-1|TRBD1|NA
CASSLPTGNEQYF
TGCGCCAGCAGCCTTCCGACAGGGAACGAGCAGTACTTC
>TRBJ2-7|TRBV7-2|TRBD2|NA
CASSLGTTSSYEQYF
TGTGCCAGCAGCCTTGGGACTACCAGCTCCTACGAGCAGTACTTC
>TRBJ2-1|TRBV9|NA|NA
CASSVVPSQSSYNEQFF
TGTGCCAGCAGCGTAGTACCTAGCCAGAGCTCCTACAATGAGCAGTTCTTC
>TRBJ2-5|TRBV9|TRBD2|few
CASSATSGRAQETQYF
TGTGCCAGCAGCGCGACTAGCGGGAGGGCCCAAGAGACCCAGTACTTC
>TRBJ2-1|TRBV20-1|TRBD2|NA
CSAPALVGGAYNEQFF
TGCAGTGCCCCGGCCCTGGTCGGGGGGGCCTACAATGAGCAGTTCTTC